The 26 T cell receptor beta chains below were found in one sample sequenced in a study of cytomegalovirus exposure and HLA in healthy donors. PCR employed 60 Vbeta and 13 Jbeta primers. The data were produced by immunoSEQ multiplex PCR, yet TCRdb's version contains in-frame clones alone and is incomplete. The sample gives 130,000 or so clones, about 80% of which show up once; under 2% is in the top ten. The sample was PBMCs. The origin of the receptors is a woman in her thirties or forties in good health and CMV-seronegative.

The chain carries TRBV18 and TRBJ1-4; the match to TRBD1 covers 9 bases. The CDR3 runs to 16 residues. V gave up 5 bases and J gave up 7 bases; unmatched junction bases: 11. Germline CDR1 and CDR2: KGHSH and LQKENI. The CDR3 spells CASSLQLDRGSEKLFF. In DNA, the CDR3 is TGTGCCAGCTCATTACAGCTCGACAGGGGGAGTGAAAAACTGTTTTTT.

V is TRBV6-1 and J is TRBJ2-7, with TRBD1 identical over 9 bases. The CDR3 spans 17 residues. The V segment lost 4 bases and the J segment 6 bases; nucleotides outside the gene matches: 16. Per germline, CDR1 MNHNS and CDR2 SASEGT. The CDR3 is CASSGVDPGTGYSEQYF. CDR3 nucleotides: TGTGCCAGCAGTGGAGTCGATCCCGGGACAGGGTATAGCGAGCAGTACTTC.

The chain is built from TRBV5-8 and TRBJ1-2, with 7 bases matching TRBD1. Per germline, CDR1 SGHTS and CDR2 YDEGEE. CDR3 length: 13 residues. Trimming cost V 1 base and J 8 bases; bases outside gene matches: 5. The CDR3 protein is CASSLTGVSGYTF. DNA of the CDR3: TGTGCCAGCAGCTTGACAGGGGTTAGCGGCTACACCTTC.

The V call is TRBV28, the J call TRBJ1-6; D gene ambiguous. The CDR3 loop spans 14 amino acids. Germline V lookup: CDR1 MDHEN, CDR2 SYDVKM. Between the trimmed V and J ends, which lost 2 bases and 7 bases, there was a span of 9 bases. Written as DNA, the CDR3 is TGTGCCAGCAGTTTAAGAGGGTACAATTCACCCCTCCACTTT. Translating it yields CASSLRGYNSPLHF.

This clone was observed a handful of times. The chain links TRBV10-3 to TRBJ2-1, with TRBD1 matching over 7 bases. V shed 0 bases and J 10 bases; nucleotides not matched to a gene: 6. In germline, CDR1 is ENHRY, CDR2 SYGVKD. This CDR3 is 14 amino acids long. The CDR3 region is CAISESTGQEEQFF. The CDR3 DNA sequence: TGTGCCATCAGTGAGTCGACAGGGCAGGAAGAGCAGTTCTTC.

The rearrangement links TRBV15 to TRBJ2-5, with a weak D call TRBD2 (6 bases). V was cut by 2 bases and J by 4 bases, with 26 bases left in between. Per germline, CDR1 LNHNV and CDR2 YYDKDF (reference sequence). The CDR3 totals 19 residues. CDR3 DNA sequence: TGTGCCACCAGCAGATCCCCCCAGGCAGGTAGGCGGGGTGGAGAGACCCAGTACTTC. Protein sequence: CATSRSPQAGRRGGETQYF. Combining the CDR3 with reference TRBV15 and TRBJ2-5 gives the whole variable domain DAMVIQNPRYQVTQFGKPVTLSCSQTLNHNVMYWYQQKSSQAPKLLFHYYDKDFNNEADTPDNFQSRRPNTSFCFLDIRSPGLGDTAMYLCATSRSPQAGRRGGETQYFGPGTRLLVL.

The V call is TRBV7-9, the J call TRBJ2-2, with TRBD2 identical over 8 bases. Germline values: CDR1 SEHNR, CDR2 FQNEAQ (reference sequence). The CDR3 contains 16 residues. V trimming: 3 bases; J trimming: 0 bases; junction bases outside the gene matches: 3. The CDR3 reads CASSFLLAANTGELFF. CDR3 sequence (DNA): TGTGCCAGCAGCTTTTTACTAGCGGCGAACACCGGGGAGCTGTTTTTT.

The table lists this clone with a count of one. The V call is TRBV4-3, the J call TRBJ1-3; 9 bases fit TRBD1. The CDR3 consists of 15 residues. V was pared by 1 base and J by 2 bases, with 0 bases of the junction left unmatched. Germline V CDR1 and CDR2: LGHNA, YSLEER. In nucleotides, the CDR3 is TGCGCCAGCAGCCAAGGGACAGGGGCTGGAAACACCATATATTTT. Translated, it gives CASSQGTGAGNTIYF.

This clone was observed a few times. The gene calls are TRBV27 and TRBJ2-5; weak D call: TRBD1 (6 bases). The germline V gene encodes CDR1 MNHEY and CDR2 SMNVEV (reference sequence). V shed 6 bases and J shed 2 bases, with 19 bases lying between them. This CDR3 spans 16 amino acids. The CDR3 here is CASSPPQGNLQETQYF. As DNA, the CDR3 is TGTGCCAGCAGCCCACCACAGGGAAACTTACAAGAGACCCAGTACTTC.

This chain uses TRBV29-1 with TRBJ2-5; D might be TRBD1 (6 bases). V was pared by 8 bases and J by 1 base, with 11 bases between. Per the germline V gene, CDR1 is SQVTM and CDR2 is ANQGSEA. The CDR3 covers 12 residues. The CDR3 bases are TGCAGCCTCGGACAGCTCCAAGAGACCCAGTACTTC. As protein: CSLGQLQETQYF.

This CDR3 is CASSLGAGLADTQYF. As DNA, the CDR3 is TGCGCCAGCAGCTTGGGAGCGGGATTGGCAGATACGCAGTATTTT. The V call is TRBV5-1, the J call TRBJ2-3; 7 bases line up with TRBD2. CDR1 and CDR2 (germline): SGHRS, YFSETQ. J lost 4 bases, V lost 0 bases, and 5 bases had no gene match. This CDR3 contains 15 residues.

The chain is built from TRBV7-2 and TRBJ2-5; a weak D match, TRBD2 (6 bases). Germline assignment: CDR1 SGHTA and CDR2 FQGNSA. V lost 5 bases, J lost 1 base, and 8 bases lay in between. CDR3 size: 13 residues. In nucleotides, the CDR3 is TGTGCCAGCAGCCTCGGGAGCCAAGAGACCCAGTACTTC. This codes for CASSLGSQETQYF.

This clone was seen only once. The genes are TRBV5-6 and TRBJ2-7, with 12 bases matching TRBD2. Trimming removed 4 bases from V and 3 bases from J; junction bases left unmatched: 5. The CDR3 totals 15 residues. Germline lookup yields CDR1 SGHDT and CDR2 YYEEEE. DNA for the CDR3: TGTGCCAGCAGCATACGGACTAGCGGGGACTACGAGCAGTACTTC. Its protein is CASSIRTSGDYEQYF. Together with reference TRBV5-6 and TRBJ2-7, the CDR3 gives the full variable domain: DAGVTQSPTHLIKTRGQQVTLRCSPKSGHDTVSWYQQALGQGPQFIFQYYEEEERQRGNFPDRFSGHQFPNYSSELNVNALLLGDSALYLCASSIRTSGDYEQYFGPGTRLTVT.

V usage is TRBV25-1 and J usage is TRBJ2-7; 8 bases map to TRBD1. Germline V gene lookup returns CDR1 MGHDK and CDR2 SYGVNS. The CDR3 spans 13 residues. Losses at the gene ends were 7 bases for V and 3 bases for J; bases not matched to a gene: 5. The DNA for the CDR3 is TGTGCCAGCACGCACAGGGGGTACTACGAGCAGTACTTC. Translating it yields CASTHRGYYEQYF.

The chain uses TRBV7-2 and TRBJ1-4, with a tentative D call TRBD1 (5 bases). Germline CDR1 SGHTA, CDR2 FQGNSA. This CDR3 is built from 13 residues. The V end lost 2 bases, the J end lost 4 bases, and 5 bases lay between the germline ends. CDR3 loop: CASSLQGNEKLFF. CDR3 in DNA: TGTGCCAGCAGCTTACAGGGTAATGAAAAACTGTTTTTT.

J is TRBJ1-1 and V is TRBV19, with D perhaps matching TRBD1 (5 bases). Germline CDR1 LNHDA, CDR2 SQIVND (reference sequence). The CDR3 is 17 amino acids. V was pared by 7 bases and J by 5 bases, with 26 bases between. The CDR3 loop is CASMSYRDSNLGTEAFF. CDR3 coding DNA: TGTGCCAGTATGAGTTACCGGGACTCAAACCTGGGGACTGAAGCTTTCTTT.

The rearrangement uses TRBV5-6 and TRBJ2-7; unclear D gene. V was trimmed by 3 bases and J by 4 bases, leaving 11 bases between them. The V gene's germline CDR1 is SGHDT and CDR2 YYEEEE. This CDR3 contains 13 residues. Here the CDR3 DNA reads TGTGCCAGCAGCTCAGGATACCCTTACGAGCAGTACTTC. It yields the protein CASSSGYPYEQYF.

The chain employs TRBV9 and TRBJ2-5, with 7 positions matching TRBD1. The CDR3 sequence is 13 residues long. V trimming: 0 bases; J trimming: 7 bases; junction bases outside the gene matches: 3. Germline-derived CDR1 and CDR2 are SGDLS and YYNGEE. CDR3 bases: TGTGCCAGCAGCGTAGAGGCAGGGGGGACCCAGTACTTC. This translates into CASSVEAGGTQYF. Complete variable domain (other parts from reference TRBV9 and TRBJ2-5): DSGVTQTPKHLITATGQRVTLRCSPRSGDLSVYWYQQSLDQGLQFLIQYYNGEERAKGNILERFSAQQFPDLHSELNLSSLELGDSALYFCASSVEAGGTQYFGPGTRLLVL.

The CDR3 protein is CASSKTGRGYTF. For the CDR3, the DNA is TGTGCCAGCAGTAAAACAGGGCGCGGCTACACCTTC. The J gene is TRBJ1-2, the V gene TRBV28, with D possibly matching TRBD1 (6 bases). Germline assignment: CDR1 MDHEN and CDR2 SYDVKM. The CDR3 has 12 amino acids. V was cut by 5 bases and J by 8 bases, with 12 bases left in between.

The chain has TRBV5-1 and TRBJ2-1, with D tentatively TRBD2 (6 bases). Looked up from germline, CDR1 is SGHRS and CDR2 is YFSETQ. The CDR3 contains 14 residues. V dropped 0 bases and J dropped 5 bases, with 9 bases sitting between them. CDR3 in DNA: TGCGCCAGCAGCTTGGAACGGGGGAACAATGAGCAGTTCTTC. Amino acid sequence: CASSLERGNNEQFF.

V and J are TRBV5-1 and TRBJ2-3, with 9 bases matching TRBD2. CDR3 length equals 15 residues. The ends lost 4 bases at V and 4 bases at J; junction bases unmatched: 7. Per germline, CDR1 SGHRS and CDR2 YFSETQ. Here the CDR3 reads CASSVSGSFADTQYF. CDR3 DNA: TGCGCCAGCAGCGTTAGCGGGAGTTTCGCAGATACGCAGTATTTT.

The V and J genes are TRBV6-5 and TRBJ1-1; D perhaps matches TRBD1 (5 bases). From germline, CDR1 is MNHEY and CDR2 SVGAGI. This CDR3 comprises 14 residues. Trimming cost V 8 bases and J 3 bases, with 16 bases left between them. The CDR3 loop is CASFTGVLYTEAFF. The DNA for the CDR3 is TGTGCCAGCTTCACAGGTGTTTTGTACACTGAAGCTTTCTTT.

The J gene is TRBJ2-2, the V gene TRBV2, with D possibly being TRBD1 (5 bases). V was cut by 4 bases and J by 0 bases, with 9 bases left in between. The CDR3 runs to 15 residues. Per germline, CDR1 SNHLY and CDR2 FYNNEI. CDR3 DNA: TGTGCCAGCAGTGGACAGAGCGCGAACACCGGGGAGCTGTTTTTT. Protein sequence: CASSGQSANTGELFF.

The chain carries TRBV19 and TRBJ1-2; D possibly corresponds to TRBD1 (5 bases). The CDR3 loop spans 14 amino acids. V dropped 7 bases and J dropped 4 bases, with 16 bases sitting between them. Germline CDR1 is LNHDA and CDR2 is SQIVND (reference sequence). CDR3 sequence (DNA): TGTGCCAGTACCCTGAACAGGTACACCTATGGCTACACCTTC. Translating gives CASTLNRYTYGYTF.

V gene TRBV7-3 combines with J gene TRBJ2-1; TRBD2 is a possible D gene (5 bases). Looked up from germline, CDR1 is SGHTA and CDR2 is FQGTGA. This CDR3 comprises 17 residues. Trimming stripped 0 bases from V and 0 bases from J, with 12 bases between. The CDR3 protein is CASSLTRLGSSYNEQFF. The CDR3, as DNA: TGTGCCAGCAGCTTAACTAGGCTAGGGAGCTCCTACAATGAGCAGTTCTTC. Full variable domain (missing parts from reference TRBV7-3 and TRBJ2-1): GAGVSQTPSNKVTEKGKYVELRCDPISGHTALYWYRQSLGQGPEFLIYFQGTGAADDSGLPNDRFFAVRPEGSVSTLKIQRTERGDSAVYLCASSLTRLGSSYNEQFFGPGTRLTVL.

This clone was detected only a few times. The chain joins TRBV10-3 to TRBJ1-2; TRBD1 matches 8 bases. CDR3 size: 14 residues. Germline V lookup: CDR1 ENHRY, CDR2 SYGVKD. J lost 8 bases, V lost 4 bases, and 9 bases had no gene match. The CDR3 nucleotides read TGTGCCATCAGTGGACAGGGGAGGGGGGGAGGCTACACCTTC. It specifies CAISGQGRGGGYTF.